This T cell receptor (beta chain) originates from a study of Graves' ophthalmopathy and Graves' hyperthyroidism. On this clonotype itself: Its antigen is unidentified.

Ophthalmopathy absent within 18 months of follow-up marked hyperthyroidism as stable. Exclusion criteria comprised other autoimmune diseases, uncontrolled infections, pregnancy or lactation in patients. Study-level points and caveats: Most expanded clonotypes in thyroid above 0.001 frequency also showed up in blood. The model flagged ophthalmopathy progression at 55% to 71% sensitivity and 72.22% specificity.

RNA transcripts were the template, and TCR beta CDR3 regions were amplified from them. Second-round multiplex PCR followed a first-round RT-PCR using HTBI primers. TCRdb redid the calling of the multiplex PCR reads with MiXCR, one entry per CDR3 protein. The sample lists a few hundred thousand distinct CDR3 sequences; roughly a sixth were seen once. The clonotype comes from an adult woman with stable Graves' hyperthyroidism. The material sequenced was peripheral blood.

This CDR3 is CASKAGTSNEQYF. For the CDR3, the DNA is TGTGCCAGCAAAGCCGGGACGTCCAACGAGCAGTACTTC. V gene TRBV12-3 or TRBV12-4 combines with J gene TRBJ2-7; D is perhaps TRBD1 or TRBD2 (5 bases each). This CDR3 is 13 amino acids long. Trimming removed 7 bases at V and 5 bases at J, with 15 bases between.